This T cell receptor beta chain stems from a study of molecular identifiers for immune sequencing clone quantification. On this clonotype itself: The antigen remains unidentified. The junction does not match germline at one end; this may be a read error.

The CDR3 contains 20 residues. CDR1 and CDR2 from the germline V gene are DFQATT and SNEGSKA (reference sequence). Regarding the study as a whole: With a barcode shared among identical TCR molecules, highly expanded clone sizes could be underestimated. Jurkat TCR RNA spiked in from one cell reportedly remained identifiable amid approximately 1 million naive cells.

For naive CD8 T cells, sorting used the CD8+CD4-CCR7+CD45RA+ phenotype. It was with previously described methods and listed TCR primers that bulk TCR libraries were made. A single record per CDR3 protein comes from TCRdb applying MiXCR to the PCR reads. The sample records more than 250,000 distinct CDR3 sequences, 20% to 25% being singletons. The chain is built from TRBV20-1 and TRBJ1-5; 12 bases match TRBD1. The receptor was isolated from a human donor in good health. Some libraries in this study had Jurkat cell RNA spiked in. The sequencing input was naive CD8+ T cells from blood, with Jurkat cell RNA spiked in. This sample's subset: FACS-sorted CD8+CD4-CCR7+CD45RA+ naive T cells. This CDR3 reads CSARGEKGTGGFLGYQPQRF. The CDR3 DNA reads TGCAGTGCTAGAGGGGAAAAAGGGACAGGGGGCTTTCTCGGATATCAGCCCCAGCGTTTT.